This TCR beta chain was documented in a study of PD-L1 blockade in urothelial cancer. Study overall: In the patient group, about 90% of the roughly 29 were males with bladder-origin urothelial cancer. Analyses used blood from 3 weeks (second dose) and 6 weeks after treatment start. Study outcomes and limitations: Durable-benefit cases showed more tumor-associated blood clone expansion at 3 weeks.

Only a few counts were recorded for this clone. What it binds is not known. Assay used: immunoSEQ multiplex PCR; TCRdb lists only in-frame clones, some missing. The sample consists of under 55,000 clones, around 82% of them appearing once. The sequence was collected from a man between 40 and 49 years old with urothelial cancer. Material: PBMCs, obtained around atezolizumab (anti-PD-L1) treatment.

In DNA, the CDR3 is TGCGCCAGCAGCCCGGACAGTCTTTCCTACGAGCAGTACTTC. This encodes CASSPDSLSYEQYF. The gene calls are TRBV5-1 and TRBJ2-7, with TRBD1 as a possible D gene (6 bases). With 4 bases removed from V and 1 base from J, the gap between germline ends came to 12 bases. This CDR3 has 14 residues. Germline assignment: CDR1 SGHRS and CDR2 YFSETQ.